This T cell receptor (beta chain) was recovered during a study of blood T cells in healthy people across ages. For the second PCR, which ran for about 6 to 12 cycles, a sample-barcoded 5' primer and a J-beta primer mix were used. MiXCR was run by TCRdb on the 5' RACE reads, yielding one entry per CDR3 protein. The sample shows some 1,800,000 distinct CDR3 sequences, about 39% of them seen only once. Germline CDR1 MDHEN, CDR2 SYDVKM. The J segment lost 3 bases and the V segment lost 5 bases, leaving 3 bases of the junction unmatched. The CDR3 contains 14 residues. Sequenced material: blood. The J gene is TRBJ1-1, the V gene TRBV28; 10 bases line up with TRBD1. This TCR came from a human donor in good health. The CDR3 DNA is TGTGCCAGCAGTGAGGACAGGGGGTACACTGAAGCTTTCTTT. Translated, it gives CASSEDRGYTEAFF. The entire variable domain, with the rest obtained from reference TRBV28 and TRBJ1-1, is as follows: DVKVTQSSRYLVKRTGEKVFLECVQDMDHENMFWYRQDPGLGLRLIYFSYDVKMKEKGDIPEGYSVSREKKERFSLILESASTNQTSMYLCASSEDRGYTEAFFGQGTRLTVV.